This T cell receptor beta chain was identified in a study of T-cell reconstitution after alpha-beta-depleted transplantation in children. This clonotype occurred many times. Molecular barcoding with unique molecular identifiers was used for the TCRbeta library. One entry per CDR3 protein, called by TCRdb with MiXCR from the PCR reads. The sample comprises approximately 240,000 distinct CDR3 sequences, approximately 9.9% of which are singletons, and approximately 5.4% rests with the top ten. V trimming: 5 bases; J trimming: 2 bases; junction bases outside the gene matches: 6. Germline loops: CDR1 LGHNA, CDR2 YNFKEQ. The CDR3 is made up of 14 amino acids.

The clonotype originates from a human donor who donated a stem cell graft to a child with SCID. The chain uses TRBV4-2 and TRBJ2-7, with TRBD1 matching over 7 bases. The sample was PBMCs from the stem cell graft donor, taken from the stem cell graft. The DNA of the CDR3 is TGTGCCAGCAGCTACACCGGGACAGCCTACGAGCAGTACTTC. It codes for CASSYTGTAYEQYF.